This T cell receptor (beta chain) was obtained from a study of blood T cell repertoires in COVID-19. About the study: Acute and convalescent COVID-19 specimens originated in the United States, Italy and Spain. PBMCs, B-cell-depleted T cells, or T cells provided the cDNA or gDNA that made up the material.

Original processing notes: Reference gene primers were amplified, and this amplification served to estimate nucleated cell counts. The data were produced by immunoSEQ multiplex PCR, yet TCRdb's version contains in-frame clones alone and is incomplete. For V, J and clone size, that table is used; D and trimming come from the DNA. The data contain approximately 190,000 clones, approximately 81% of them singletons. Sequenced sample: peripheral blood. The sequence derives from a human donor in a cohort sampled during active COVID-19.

This chain's CDR3 is CASSQTGTYGYTF. CDR3 in DNA: TGTGCCAGCAGCCAGACAGGCACCTATGGCTACACCTTC. The chain is built from TRBV27 and TRBJ1-2, with D possibly TRBD1 on 6 matching bases. The CDR3 loop spans 13 amino acids. Germline CDR1 is MNHEY and CDR2 is SMNVEV (reference sequence). V was pared by 6 bases and J by 4 bases, with 12 bases between.